The clone carrying this T cell receptor beta chain was counted a few times. Germline V gene data show CDR1 as ENHRY and CDR2 as SYGVKD. The length of the CDR3 is 17 residues. The V end was cut by 0 bases, the J end by 0 bases, with 11 bases between. Authors' methods: Estimation of nucleated cell counts was performed using reference gene primer amplification. Profiled with immunoSEQ multiplex PCR; TCRdb holds only in-frame clones, not every one. V and J calls and clone size are those listed in that table; D and trimming were worked out from the DNA. Among roughly 40,000 clones, under 85% were seen once, and the ten largest hold 25% to 35%. This sample was taken from a study of blood T cell repertoires in COVID-19. Study in general: Some COVID-19 samples were acute and others convalescent; all came from the United States, Italy and Spain. Nucleic acid was either cDNA or gDNA, and it came from T cells, B-cell-depleted T cells, or PBMCs.

Material: peripheral blood. This receptor was taken from a woman of 80 years or more with acute or convalescent COVID-19. The rearrangement uses TRBV10-3 and TRBJ2-2, with D possibly TRBD1 on 6 matching bases. The CDR3 DNA reads TGTGCCATCAGTGAGTCCTCGACAGGTTCGAACACCGGGGAGCTGTTTTTT. Translating it yields CAISESSTGSNTGELFF.